This TCR beta chain was identified during a study of cytomegalovirus exposure and HLA in healthy donors. Findings of the study overall: Indistinguishability led to the exclusion of some V segments, TRBV6-2 and TRBV6-3 included. The study recorded 160 or so TCR beta chains that were cytomegalovirus-associated. Researchers reported that a few CMV-associated chains were confirmed in vitro as CMV antigen-specific.

This CDR3 has 14 residues. From germline, CDR1 is SGHAT and CDR2 FQNNGV. The ends were cut back, 5 bases at V and 0 bases at J, with 10 bases in the middle. The PCR employed 60 Vbeta primers together with 13 Jbeta primers. Some clones are missing from TCRdb's copy, which holds only in-frame ones; the method was immunoSEQ multiplex PCR. Of around 120,000 clones in the sample, nearly 80% were seen once. To note about this clone: Its antigen remains unknown.

The sequence derives from a woman aged 40 to 50 in good health and CMV-seronegative. The chain recombines TRBV11-2 with TRBJ1-2, with D perhaps matching TRBD1 (5 bases). Sequencing was carried out using PBMCs. The CDR3 DNA sequence: TGTGCCAGCAGCGCACAGGAAACTAACTATGGCTACACCTTC. Translated: CASSAQETNYGYTF.